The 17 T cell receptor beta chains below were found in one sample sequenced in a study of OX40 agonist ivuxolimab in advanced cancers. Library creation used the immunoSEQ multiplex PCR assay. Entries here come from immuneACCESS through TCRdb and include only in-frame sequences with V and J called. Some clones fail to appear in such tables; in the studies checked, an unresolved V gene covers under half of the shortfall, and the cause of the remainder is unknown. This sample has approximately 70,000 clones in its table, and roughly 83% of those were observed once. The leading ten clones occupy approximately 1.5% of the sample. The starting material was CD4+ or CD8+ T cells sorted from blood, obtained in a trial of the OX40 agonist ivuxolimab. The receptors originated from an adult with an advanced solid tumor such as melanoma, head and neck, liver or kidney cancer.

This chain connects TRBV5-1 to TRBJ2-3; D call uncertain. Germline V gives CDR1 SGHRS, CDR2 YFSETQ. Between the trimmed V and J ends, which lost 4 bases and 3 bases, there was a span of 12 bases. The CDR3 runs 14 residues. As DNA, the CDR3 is TGCGCCAGCAGCCATAGATATGCTACAGATACGCAGTATTTT. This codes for CASSHRYATDTQYF.

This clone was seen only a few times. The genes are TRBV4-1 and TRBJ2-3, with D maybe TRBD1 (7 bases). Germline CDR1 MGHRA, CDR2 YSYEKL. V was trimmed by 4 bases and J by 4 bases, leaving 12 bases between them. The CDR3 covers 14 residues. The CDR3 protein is CASSRQGEADTQYF. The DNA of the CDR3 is TGCGCCAGCAGCCGGCAGGGGGAGGCAGATACGCAGTATTTT.

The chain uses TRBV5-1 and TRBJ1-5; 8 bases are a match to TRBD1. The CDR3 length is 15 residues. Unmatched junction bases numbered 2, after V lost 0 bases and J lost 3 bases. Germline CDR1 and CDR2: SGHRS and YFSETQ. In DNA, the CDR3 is TGCGCCAGCAGCTTGGGGGACAGGAACAATCAGCCCCAGCATTTT. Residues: CASSLGDRNNQPQHF.

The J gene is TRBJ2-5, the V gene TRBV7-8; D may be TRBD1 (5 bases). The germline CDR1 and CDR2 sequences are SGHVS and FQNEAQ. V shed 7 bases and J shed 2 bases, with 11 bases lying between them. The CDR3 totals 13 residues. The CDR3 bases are TGTGCCAGCACCAAAGGGGTGCAAGAGACCCAGTACTTC. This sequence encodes CASTKGVQETQYF.

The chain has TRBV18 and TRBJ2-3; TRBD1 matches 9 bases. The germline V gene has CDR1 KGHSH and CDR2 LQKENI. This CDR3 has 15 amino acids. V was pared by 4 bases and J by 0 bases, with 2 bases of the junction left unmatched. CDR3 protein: CASSRGQGSTDTQYF. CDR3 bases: TGTGCCAGCTCACGGGGACAGGGCAGCACAGATACGCAGTATTTT.

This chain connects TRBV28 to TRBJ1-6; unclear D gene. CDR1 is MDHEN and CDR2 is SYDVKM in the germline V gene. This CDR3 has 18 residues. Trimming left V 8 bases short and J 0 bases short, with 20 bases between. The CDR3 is CASSINPQVSSYNSPLHF. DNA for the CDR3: TGTGCCAGCTCAATCAATCCTCAGGTTAGCTCCTATAATTCACCCCTCCACTTT.

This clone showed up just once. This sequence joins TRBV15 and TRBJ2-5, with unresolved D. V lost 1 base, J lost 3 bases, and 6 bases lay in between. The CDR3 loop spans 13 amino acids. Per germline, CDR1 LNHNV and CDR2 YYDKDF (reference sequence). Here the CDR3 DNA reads TGTGCCACCAGCAGAGGGCAGGAAGAGACCCAGTACTTC. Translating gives CATSRGQEETQYF. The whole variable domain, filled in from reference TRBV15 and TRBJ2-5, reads DAMVIQNPRYQVTQFGKPVTLSCSQTLNHNVMYWYQQKSSQAPKLLFHYYDKDFNNEADTPDNFQSRRPNTSFCFLDIRSPGLGDTAMYLCATSRGQEETQYFGPGTRLLVL.

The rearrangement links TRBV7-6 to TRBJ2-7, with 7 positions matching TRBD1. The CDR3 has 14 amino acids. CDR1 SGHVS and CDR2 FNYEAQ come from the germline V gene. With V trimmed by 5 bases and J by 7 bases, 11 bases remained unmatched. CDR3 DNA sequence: TGTGCCAGCAGCCCAACCTACAGGGGCGGGGAGCAGTACTTC. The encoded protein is CASSPTYRGGEQYF. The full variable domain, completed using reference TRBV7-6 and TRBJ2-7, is GAGVSQSPRYKVTKRGQDVALRCDPISGHVSLYWYRQALGQGPEFLTYFNYEAQQDKSGLPNDRFSAERPEGSISTLTIQRTEQRDSAMYRCASSPTYRGGEQYFGPGTRLTVT.

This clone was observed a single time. CDR3 loop: CASSSRGTGIGTDTQYF. CDR3 sequence (DNA): TGTGCCAGCAGCTCGCGGGGGACAGGGATTGGCACAGATACGCAGTATTTT. The V and J genes are TRBV5-4 and TRBJ2-3, with 9 bases lining up with TRBD1. The CDR3 length is 17 residues. In germline, CDR1 is SGHNT, CDR2 YYREEE (reference sequence). V was pared by 3 bases and J by 1 base, with 9 bases of the junction left unmatched.

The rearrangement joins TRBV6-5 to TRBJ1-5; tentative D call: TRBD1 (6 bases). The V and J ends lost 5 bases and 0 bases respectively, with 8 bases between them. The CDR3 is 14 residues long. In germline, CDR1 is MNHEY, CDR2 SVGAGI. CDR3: CASSLQGSNQPQHF. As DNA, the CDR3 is TGTGCCAGCAGTCTACAGGGTAGCAATCAGCCCCAGCATTTT.

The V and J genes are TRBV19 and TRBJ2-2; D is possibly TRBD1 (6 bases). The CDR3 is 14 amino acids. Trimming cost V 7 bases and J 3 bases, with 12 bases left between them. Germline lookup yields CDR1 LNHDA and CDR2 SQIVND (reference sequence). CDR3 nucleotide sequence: TGTGCCAGTACCCGGGACAAGTACACCGGGGAGCTGTTTTTT. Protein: CASTRDKYTGELFF.

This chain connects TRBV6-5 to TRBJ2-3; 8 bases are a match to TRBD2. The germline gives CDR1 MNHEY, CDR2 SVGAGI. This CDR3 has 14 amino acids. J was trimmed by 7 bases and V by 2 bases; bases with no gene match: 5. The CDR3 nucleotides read TGTGCCAGCAGTTACAGCGGGGGTAGAAATACGCAGTATTTT. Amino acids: CASSYSGGRNTQYF.

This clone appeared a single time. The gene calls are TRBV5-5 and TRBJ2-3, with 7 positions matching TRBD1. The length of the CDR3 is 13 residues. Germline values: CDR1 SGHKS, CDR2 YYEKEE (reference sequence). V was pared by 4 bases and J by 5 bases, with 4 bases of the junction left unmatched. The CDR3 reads CASSQQGRDTQYF. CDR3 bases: TGTGCCAGCAGCCAACAGGGGAGAGATACGCAGTATTTT.

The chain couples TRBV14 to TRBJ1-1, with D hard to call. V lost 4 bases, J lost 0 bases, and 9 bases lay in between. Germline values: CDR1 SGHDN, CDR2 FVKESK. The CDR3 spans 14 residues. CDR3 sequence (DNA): TGTGCCAGCAGCCTGGCAGGAATGAACACTGAAGCTTTCTTT. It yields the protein CASSLAGMNTEAFF.

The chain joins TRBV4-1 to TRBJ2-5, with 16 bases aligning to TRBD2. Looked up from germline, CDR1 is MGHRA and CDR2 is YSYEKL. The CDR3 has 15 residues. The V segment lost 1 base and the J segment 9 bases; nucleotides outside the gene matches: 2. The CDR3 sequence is CASSQGGTSGRAQYF. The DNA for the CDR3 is TGCGCCAGCAGCCAAGGAGGGACTAGCGGGAGGGCCCAGTACTTC.

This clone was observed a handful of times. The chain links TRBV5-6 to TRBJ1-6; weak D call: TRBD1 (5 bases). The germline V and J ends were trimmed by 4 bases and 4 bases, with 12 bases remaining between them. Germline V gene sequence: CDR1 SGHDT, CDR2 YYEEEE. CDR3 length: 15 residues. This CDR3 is CASSTGLLYNSPLHF. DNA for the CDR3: TGTGCCAGCAGCACGGGACTGCTGTATAATTCACCCCTCCACTTT.

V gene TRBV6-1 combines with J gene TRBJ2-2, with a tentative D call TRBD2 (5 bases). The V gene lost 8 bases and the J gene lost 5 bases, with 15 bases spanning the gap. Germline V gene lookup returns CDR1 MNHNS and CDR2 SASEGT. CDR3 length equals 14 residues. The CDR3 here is CASRLDYQTGELFF. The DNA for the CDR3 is TGTGCCAGCCGTCTTGACTATCAAACCGGGGAGCTGTTTTTT.